These 28 T cell receptor beta chains were sequenced from one sample in a study of OX40 agonist ivuxolimab in advanced cancers. The library was obtained by the immunoSEQ multiplex PCR assay. TCRdb re-hosts the immuneACCESS table, in-frame sequences only. Its copies lack some clones; in the studies checked, an unresolved V gene accounts for under half of them, and the cause for the rest is not known. The sample yields around 83,000 clones; 70% to 85% were counted once. Around 7.3% of the sample is held by the ten biggest clonotypes. Sequencing used CD4+ or CD8+ T cells sorted from blood, obtained in a trial of the OX40 agonist ivuxolimab. The receptors derive from an adult with an advanced solid tumor such as melanoma, head and neck, liver or kidney cancer.

This clone showed up just a few times. This rearrangement joins TRBV5-1 to TRBJ1-6; D is ambiguous. Looked up from germline, CDR1 is SGHRS and CDR2 is YFSETQ. V lost 6 bases, J lost 9 bases, and 19 bases lay in between. CDR3 length: 15 residues. The CDR3 protein is CASTEAGIRGSPLHF. CDR3 DNA sequence: TGCGCCAGCACGGAGGCGGGGATTCGAGGTTCACCCCTCCACTTT.

The chain carries TRBV9 and TRBJ1-2; 8 nucleotides line up with TRBD1. Germline CDR1 SGDLS, CDR2 YYNGEE. Losses at the gene ends were 3 bases for V and 1 base for J; bases not matched to a gene: 11. This CDR3 is 17 amino acids long. The CDR3 bases are TGTGCCAGCAGCGGACGACAGGGGACAATGGGTAACTATGGCTACACCTTC. Amino acid sequence: CASSGRQGTMGNYGYTF.

This clone showed up just once. The J gene is TRBJ2-3, the V gene TRBV1; no check of the table's D call, TRBD1, against the DNA was made. TRBV1 is classified as a pseudogene. The CDR3 is 14 amino acids. CDR3 DNA: TGCACCAGCAGTCGAGAAGGGGTCACAAATACGCAGTATTTT. Amino acids: CTSSREGVTNTQYF.

The chain combines TRBV5-1 with TRBJ1-5; D is possibly TRBD1 (5 bases). The CDR3 covers 15 residues. Per germline, CDR1 SGHRS and CDR2 YFSETQ. Trimming stripped 3 bases from V and 4 bases from J, with 14 bases between. The CDR3 coding sequence is TGCGCCAGCAGCTCCTTAGGGGAGCCAAATCAGCCCCAGCATTTT. It yields the protein CASSSLGEPNQPQHF. Together with reference TRBV5-1 and TRBJ1-5, the CDR3 gives the full variable domain: KAGVTQTPRYLIKTRGQQVTLSCSPISGHRSVSWYQQTPGQGLQFLFEYFSETQRNKGNFPGRFSGRQFSNSRSEMNVSTLELGDSALYLCASSSLGEPNQPQHFGDGTRLSIL.

The chain recombines TRBV5-5 with TRBJ1-2; no firm D call. Trimming shortened V by 4 bases and J by 2 bases, and 12 bases separated the two germline ends. The length of the CDR3 is 14 residues. Germline CDR1 and CDR2: SGHKS and YYEKEE (reference sequence). The CDR3 region is CASSPMGSNYGYTF. DNA of the CDR3: TGTGCCAGCAGCCCCATGGGCAGCAACTATGGCTACACCTTC. The whole variable domain, filled in from reference TRBV5-5 and TRBJ1-2, reads DAGVTQSPTHLIKTRGQQVTLRCSPISGHKSVSWYQQVLGQGPQFIFQYYEKEERGRGNFPDRFSARQFPNYSSELNVNALLLGDSALYLCASSPMGSNYGYTFGSGTRLTVV.

The J gene is TRBJ2-7, the V gene TRBV7-8; D is unclear. The CDR3 spans 16 residues. Germline CDR1 SGHVS, CDR2 FQNEAQ. The germline V and J ends were trimmed by 0 bases and 5 bases, with 17 bases remaining between them. For the CDR3, the DNA is TGTGCCAGCAGCTTAGCGGGATTTCATCGGAGCAACGAGCAGTACTTC. Its translation is CASSLAGFHRSNEQYF.

The rearrangement links TRBV10-2 to TRBJ1-6; no clear D. V shed 2 bases and J shed 9 bases, with 8 bases lying between them. The germline gives CDR1 WSHSY, CDR2 SAAADI. The CDR3 consists of 13 residues. CDR3 nucleotide sequence: TGCGCCAGCAGTGAGGCCCGAGGTTCACCCCTCCACTTT. Protein: CASSEARGSPLHF.

The sample holds a few counts of this clone. The chain uses TRBV30 and TRBJ1-2; no clear D gene. Germline V gene sequence: CDR1 GTSNPN, CDR2 SVGIG (reference sequence). The CDR3 is 11 amino acids. V shed 3 bases and J shed 8 bases, with 10 bases lying between them. CDR3 amino acids: CAWRTGKGYTF. The DNA of the CDR3 is TGTGCCTGGAGGACTGGGAAGGGCTACACCTTC.

The chain recombines TRBV6-5 with TRBJ1-1, with unresolved D. The CDR3 is 14 residues long. The germline gives CDR1 MNHEY, CDR2 SVGAGI. V shed 2 bases and J shed 1 base, with 8 bases lying between them. As DNA, the CDR3 is TGTGCCAGCAGTTACGCACGGGGGAACACTGAAGCTTTCTTT. It codes for CASSYARGNTEAFF.

This clone was seen more than once but under ten times. The chain has TRBV5-8 and TRBJ1-5; no definite D call. The CDR3 extends over 13 amino acids. Per germline, CDR1 SGHTS and CDR2 YDEGEE. V was clipped by 0 bases and J by 6 bases, with 7 bases between them. As DNA, the CDR3 is TGTGCCAGCAGCTTGGAGGGAGGTCAGCCCCAGCATTTT. This sequence encodes CASSLEGGQPQHF.

V usage is TRBV5-1 and J usage is TRBJ1-3; D not resolved. The CDR3 totals 19 residues. Germline assignment: CDR1 SGHRS and CDR2 YFSETQ. V was cut by 0 bases and J by 4 bases, with 23 bases left in between. This CDR3 reads CASSLDGPRLLSGGNTIYF. The CDR3, as DNA: TGCGCCAGCAGCTTGGATGGCCCAAGATTGCTCTCGGGCGGAAACACCATATATTTT.

V is TRBV6-5 and J is TRBJ2-7; TRBD2 agrees at 7 bases. This CDR3 is built from 15 residues. With 3 bases clipped from V and 4 bases from J, the junction kept 9 bases outside the gene matches. Germline V gene lookup returns CDR1 MNHEY and CDR2 SVGAGI. CDR3 amino acids: CASSYSASAGYEQYF. CDR3 nucleotides: TGTGCCAGCAGTTATTCCGCCTCAGCGGGATACGAGCAGTACTTC.

This clone was counted between two and nine times. The chain carries TRBV30 and TRBJ1-5; D gene ambiguous. Trimming pared 2 bases from V and 0 bases from J, leaving 5 bases between. This CDR3 contains 13 residues. Germline V gene data show CDR1 as GTSNPN and CDR2 as SVGIG (reference sequence). CDR3: CAWSSFSNQPQHF. CDR3 DNA: TGTGCCTGGAGTTCTTTTAGCAATCAGCCCCAGCATTTT.

The chain combines TRBV5-1 with TRBJ1-1; 9 bases map to TRBD1. CDR1 SGHRS and CDR2 YFSETQ come from the germline V gene. V lost 1 base to trimming and J lost 7 bases; unmatched junction nucleotides: 8. The CDR3 spans 15 residues. The CDR3 loop is CASSLSEPGQGEAFF. The CDR3 DNA follows: TGCGCCAGCAGCTTGAGCGAACCGGGACAGGGTGAAGCTTTCTTT.

This sequence joins TRBV30 and TRBJ2-2; D is unresolved. The V gene's germline CDR1 is GTSNPN and CDR2 SVGIG (reference sequence). The CDR3 spans 11 residues. V was trimmed by 2 bases and J by 8 bases, leaving 6 bases between them. The CDR3 DNA follows: TGTGCCTGGAGTTTTCTAGGGGAGCTGTTTTTT. Translated, it gives CAWSFLGELFF.

V usage is TRBV19 and J usage is TRBJ1-5; 7 bases agree with TRBD1. Germline V gene data show CDR1 as LNHDA and CDR2 as SQIVND (reference sequence). CDR3 length: 14 residues. V gave up 5 bases and J gave up 7 bases; unmatched junction bases: 8. CDR3 nucleotide sequence: TGTGCCAGTAGTCTTATGACAGGGCGGCAGCCCCAGCATTTT. This sequence encodes CASSLMTGRQPQHF.

This clone has just a few counts. V is TRBV2 and J is TRBJ2-3, with 11 positions matching TRBD2. J gave up 6 bases and V 5 bases, and 4 bases lay outside the gene matches. This CDR3 contains 14 residues. In germline, CDR1 is SNHLY, CDR2 FYNNEI. CDR3 sequence (DNA): TGTGCCAGCAGTCCAAGACTAGCGGGGGATACGCAGTATTTT. As protein: CASSPRLAGDTQYF.

V usage is TRBV9 and J usage is TRBJ1-2; TRBD1 might be the D (6 bases). The CDR3 length is 12 residues. Germline assignment: CDR1 SGDLS and CDR2 YYNGEE. The V gene lost 3 bases and the J gene lost 7 bases, with 10 bases spanning the gap. The CDR3 DNA is TGTGCCAGCAGCGGGGACATCTCTGGCTACACCTTC. Its translation: CASSGDISGYTF.

The V and J genes are TRBV5-8 and TRBJ2-1, with no clear D. The CDR3 is made up of 12 amino acids. Between the trimmed V and J ends, which lost 4 bases and 4 bases, there was a span of 6 bases. Germline CDR1 SGHTS, CDR2 YDEGEE. The CDR3 DNA reads TGTGCCAGCAGCCTGGATTACAATGAGCAGTTCTTC. Amino acid sequence: CASSLDYNEQFF.

This clone was detected only a few times. The J gene is TRBJ1-6, the V gene TRBV18; 7 bases line up with TRBD1. The CDR3 is made up of 14 amino acids. Trimming removed 4 bases from V and 8 bases from J; junction bases left unmatched: 5. Germline loops: CDR1 KGHSH, CDR2 LQKENI. CDR3 sequence reads: CASSRATGDSPLHF. As DNA, the CDR3 is TGTGCCAGCTCACGCGCCACAGGGGATTCACCCCTCCACTTT.

There are a few counts of this clone. The chain is built from TRBV15 and TRBJ1-2; D unclear. The germline V gene encodes CDR1 LNHNV and CDR2 YYDKDF (reference sequence). The germline V and J ends were trimmed by 2 bases and 7 bases, with 11 bases remaining between them. The CDR3 has 13 residues. CDR3 amino acids: CATSRNGKGGYTF. The CDR3 DNA is TGTGCCACCAGCAGAAACGGGAAGGGTGGCTACACCTTC. Filled out from reference TRBV15 and TRBJ1-2, the complete variable domain reads DAMVIQNPRYQVTQFGKPVTLSCSQTLNHNVMYWYQQKSSQAPKLLFHYYDKDFNNEADTPDNFQSRRPNTSFCFLDIRSPGLGDTAMYLCATSRNGKGGYTFGSGTRLTVV.

V is TRBV5-6 and J is TRBJ1-2; D gene unclear. V was trimmed by 4 bases and J by 4 bases, leaving 14 bases between them. Per germline, CDR1 SGHDT and CDR2 YYEEEE. The CDR3 sequence is 14 residues long. In DNA, the CDR3 is TGTGCCAGCAGCCTGGACGGATCTCTCTATGGCTACACCTTC. Translated, it gives CASSLDGSLYGYTF.

This chain joins TRBV6-1 and TRBJ1-1, with TRBD1 as a possible D gene (6 bases). The V gene's germline CDR1 is MNHNS and CDR2 SASEGT. This CDR3 region has 15 residues. V was cut by 7 bases and J by 1 base, with 16 bases left in between. CDR3 nucleotides: TGTGCCAGCACCGAACGAGTGGGACAGAACACTGAAGCTTTCTTT. This translates into CASTERVGQNTEAFF.

V is TRBV13 and J is TRBJ2-5; D is ambiguous. Gene TRBJ2-7 matches the end of the DNA better, so the J call may be wrong. The CDR3 totals 12 residues. Germline values: CDR1 PRHDT, CDR2 FYEKMQ (reference sequence). For the CDR3, the DNA is TGTGCCAGCAGCTTAACTCGTAACGAGCAGTACTTC. Translating gives CASSLTRNEQYF.

The chain couples TRBV19 to TRBJ1-2; D ambiguous. Germline lookup yields CDR1 LNHDA and CDR2 SQIVND (reference sequence). The length of the CDR3 is 14 residues. V dropped 3 bases and J dropped 2 bases, with 10 bases sitting between them. The CDR3 DNA follows: TGTGCCAGTAGTATTTGGAACTTAAACTATGGCTACACCTTC. As protein: CASSIWNLNYGYTF.

The rearrangement uses TRBV29-1 and TRBJ1-1; D perhaps matches TRBD1 (6 bases). This CDR3 is built from 12 residues. With 6 bases removed from V and 1 base from J, the gap between germline ends came to 9 bases. Germline loops: CDR1 SQVTM, CDR2 ANQGSEA. CDR3 amino acids: CSVPGQNTEAFF. The CDR3 DNA follows: TGCAGCGTCCCGGGACAGAACACTGAAGCTTTCTTT. Based on the CDR3 plus reference TRBV29-1 and TRBJ1-1, the full variable domain is SAVISQKPSRDICQRGTSLTIQCQVDSQVTMMFWYRQQPGQSLTLIATANQGSEATYESGFVIDKFPISRPNLTFSTLTVSNMSPEDSSIYLCSVPGQNTEAFFGQGTRLTVV.

This clone has a handful of counts. The rearrangement links TRBV5-1 to TRBJ2-7, with 8 bases identical to TRBD1. CDR3 length: 14 residues. CDR1 and CDR2 from the germline V gene are SGHRS and YFSETQ. Germline trimming cut 4 bases from V and 3 bases from J; bases unmatched to any gene: 6. As DNA, the CDR3 is TGCGCCAGCAGCCCCCTAGGACAGGGCTACGAGCAGTACTTC. Translated, it gives CASSPLGQGYEQYF.

V usage is TRBV4-3 and J usage is TRBJ2-3; no clear D gene. CDR3 size: 14 residues. V was cut by 0 bases and J by 9 bases, with 13 bases left in between. CDR1 and CDR2 (germline): LGHNA, YSLEER. The CDR3 protein is CASSQDRLQETQYF. The DNA for the CDR3 is TGCGCCAGCAGCCAAGATCGGCTCCAAGAAACGCAGTATTTT.